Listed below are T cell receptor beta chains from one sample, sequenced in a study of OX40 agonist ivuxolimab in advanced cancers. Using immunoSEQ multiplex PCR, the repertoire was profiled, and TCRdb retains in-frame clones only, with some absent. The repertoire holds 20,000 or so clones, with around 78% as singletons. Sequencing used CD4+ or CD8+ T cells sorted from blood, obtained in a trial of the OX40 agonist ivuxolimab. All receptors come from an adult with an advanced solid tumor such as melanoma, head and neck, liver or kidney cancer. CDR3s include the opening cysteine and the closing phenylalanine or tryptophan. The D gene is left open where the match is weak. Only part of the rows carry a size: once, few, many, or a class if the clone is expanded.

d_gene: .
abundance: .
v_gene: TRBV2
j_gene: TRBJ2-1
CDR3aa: CASSEGTATSSYNEQFF
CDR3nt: TGTGCCAGCAGTGAAGGGACGGCGACTAGCTCCTACAATGAGCAGTTCTTC

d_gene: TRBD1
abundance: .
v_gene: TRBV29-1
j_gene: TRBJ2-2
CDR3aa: CSVNLPGGAGTGELFF
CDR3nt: TGCAGCGTTAACCTACCAGGGGGCGCGGGCACCGGGGAGCTGTTTTTT

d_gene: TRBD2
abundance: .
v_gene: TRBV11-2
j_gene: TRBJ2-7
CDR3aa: CASSPFPTSGKMGEQYF
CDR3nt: TGTGCCAGCAGCCCTTTCCCGACTAGCGGGAAAATGGGTGAGCAGTACTTC

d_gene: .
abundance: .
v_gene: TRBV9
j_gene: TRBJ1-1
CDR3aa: CASSVGGETEAFF
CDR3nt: TGTGCCAGCAGCGTAGGAGGGGAAACTGAAGCTTTCTTT

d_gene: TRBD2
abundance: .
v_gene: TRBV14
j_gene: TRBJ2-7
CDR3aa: CASSQDPASGGLKGYEQYF
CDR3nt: TGTGCCAGCAGCCAAGATCCGGCTAGCGGGGGCCTCAAGGGGTACGAGCAGTACTTC

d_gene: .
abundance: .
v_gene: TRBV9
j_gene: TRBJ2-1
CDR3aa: CASSVAVTEWNEQFF
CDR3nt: TGTGCCAGCAGCGTAGCTGTCACCGAATGGAATGAGCAGTTCTTC

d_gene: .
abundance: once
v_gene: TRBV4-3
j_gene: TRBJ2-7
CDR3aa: CASSQDFGGASYEQYF
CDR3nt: TGCGCCAGCAGCCAAGATTTTGGGGGGGCCTCCTACGAGCAGTACTTC

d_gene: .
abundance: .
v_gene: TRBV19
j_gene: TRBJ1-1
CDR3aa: CASSIVGGVMNTEAFF
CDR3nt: TGTGCCAGTAGTATAGTTGGGGGTGTCATGAACACTGAAGCTTTCTTT

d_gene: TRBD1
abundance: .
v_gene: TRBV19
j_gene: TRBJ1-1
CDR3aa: CASRHRGGNTEAFF
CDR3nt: TGTGCCAGTAGACACAGGGGCGGGAACACTGAAGCTTTCTTT

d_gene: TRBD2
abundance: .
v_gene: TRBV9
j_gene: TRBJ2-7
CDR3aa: CASSVSTSGDEQYF
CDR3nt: TGTGCCAGCAGCGTATCAACTAGCGGGGACGAGCAGTACTTC

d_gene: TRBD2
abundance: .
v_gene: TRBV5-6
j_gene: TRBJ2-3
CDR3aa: CASTVSSGRWIDTQYF
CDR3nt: TGTGCCAGCACCGTTTCTAGCGGGAGATGGATAGATACGCAGTATTTT

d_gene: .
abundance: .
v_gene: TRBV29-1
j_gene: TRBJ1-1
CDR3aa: CSVYWGQMNTEAFF
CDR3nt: TGCAGCGTCTACTGGGGACAAATGAACACTGAAGCTTTCTTT

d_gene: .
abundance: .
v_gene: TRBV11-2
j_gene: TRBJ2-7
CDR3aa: CASSRSATGTAAYEQYF
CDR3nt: TGTGCCAGCAGCCGGAGCGCAACGGGGACGGCCGCCTACGAGCAGTACTTC

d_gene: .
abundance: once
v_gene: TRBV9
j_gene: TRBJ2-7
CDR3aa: CASSAGASRTYEQYF
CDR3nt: TGTGCCAGCAGTGCCGGGGCGTCCAGAACCTACGAGCAGTACTTC

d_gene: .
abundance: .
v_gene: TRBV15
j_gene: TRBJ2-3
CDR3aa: CATSDRTSVTDTQYF
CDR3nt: TGTGCCACCTCAGATAGGACCTCTGTCACAGATACGCAGTATTTT

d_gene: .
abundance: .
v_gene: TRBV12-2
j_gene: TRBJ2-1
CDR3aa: CASRSKIGTSGGDNEQFF
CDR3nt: TGTGCAAGTCGCTCCAAAATCGGGACTAGCGGGGGGGACAATGAGCAGTTCTTC

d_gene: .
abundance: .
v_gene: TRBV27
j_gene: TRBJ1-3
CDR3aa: CASSPWTPSSGNTIYF
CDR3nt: TGTGCCAGCAGCCCCTGGACACCGAGCTCTGGAAACACCATATATTTT

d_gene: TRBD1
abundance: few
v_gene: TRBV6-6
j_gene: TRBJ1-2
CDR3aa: CASSGGQAPYGYTF
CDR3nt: TGTGCCAGCAGTGGGGGACAGGCCCCCTATGGCTACACCTTC

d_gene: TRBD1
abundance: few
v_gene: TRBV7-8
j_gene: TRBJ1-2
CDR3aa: CASSLLGTGDFYGYTF
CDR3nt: TGTGCCAGCAGCTTACTCGGGACAGGGGACTTCTATGGCTACACCTTC

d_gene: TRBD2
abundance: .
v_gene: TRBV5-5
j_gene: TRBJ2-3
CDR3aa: CASSWTGGTDTQYF
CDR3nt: TGTGCCAGCAGCTGGACGGGGGGTACAGATACGCAGTATTTT

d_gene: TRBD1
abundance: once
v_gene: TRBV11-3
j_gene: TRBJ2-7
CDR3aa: CASAGGPNYEQYF
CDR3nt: TGTGCCAGCGCAGGGGGCCCGAATTACGAGCAGTACTTC

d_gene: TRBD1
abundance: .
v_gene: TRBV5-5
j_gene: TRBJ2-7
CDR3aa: CASSLITGGPYEQYF
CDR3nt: TGTGCCAGCAGCTTAATTACAGGGGGCCCCTACGAGCAGTACTTC

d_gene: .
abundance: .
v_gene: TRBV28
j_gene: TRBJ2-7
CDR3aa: CASSLVPDTYEQYF
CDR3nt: TGTGCCAGCAGTTTAGTCCCAGACACCTACGAGCAGTACTTC

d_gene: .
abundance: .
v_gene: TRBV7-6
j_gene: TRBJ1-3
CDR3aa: CASSLEPSSGNTIYF
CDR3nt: TGTGCCAGCAGCTTAGAACCCAGTTCTGGAAACACCATATATTTT

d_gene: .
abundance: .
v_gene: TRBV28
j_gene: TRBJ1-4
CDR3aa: CASSLVRGRGLDDEKLFF
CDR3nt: TGTGCCAGCAGTTTGGTCCGCGGTAGGGGGTTGGATGATGAAAAACTGTTTTTT

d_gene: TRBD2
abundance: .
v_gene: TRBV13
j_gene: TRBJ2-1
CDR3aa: CASSSDSTSGRAYEQFF
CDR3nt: TGTGCCAGCAGCTCGGACTCGACTAGCGGGAGGGCCTATGAGCAGTTCTTC

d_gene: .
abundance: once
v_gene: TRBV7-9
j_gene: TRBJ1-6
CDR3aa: CASSLTLGGNPPLHF
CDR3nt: TGTGCCAGCAGCTTGACCCTGGGGGGGAATCCACCCCTCCACTTT

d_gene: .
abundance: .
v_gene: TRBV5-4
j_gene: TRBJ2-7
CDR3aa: CASSLIGGGAAYEQYF
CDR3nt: TGTGCCAGCAGCTTGATTGGAGGGGGCGCAGCCTACGAGCAGTACTTC

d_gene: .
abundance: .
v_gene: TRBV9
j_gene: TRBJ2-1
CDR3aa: CASSVDGTAYNEQFF
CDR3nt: TGTGCCAGCAGCGTAGATGGAACAGCCTACAATGAGCAGTTCTTC

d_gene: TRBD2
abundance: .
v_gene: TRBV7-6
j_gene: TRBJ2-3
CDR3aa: CASSLAAGGSDTQYF
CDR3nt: TGTGCCAGCAGCTTAGCGGCCGGGGGGTCAGATACGCAGTATTTT

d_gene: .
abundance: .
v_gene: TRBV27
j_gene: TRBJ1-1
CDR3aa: CASSLAGANTEAFF
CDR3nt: TGTGCCAGCAGTTTAGCGGGGGCGAACACTGAAGCTTTCTTT

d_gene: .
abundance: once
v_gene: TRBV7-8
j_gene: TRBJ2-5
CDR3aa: CASSHPGRLQETQYF
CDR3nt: TGTGCCAGCAGCCACCCAGGACGCCTTCAAGAGACCCAGTACTTC

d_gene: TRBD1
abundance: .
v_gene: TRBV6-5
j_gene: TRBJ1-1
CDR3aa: CASSDRGPGTEAFF
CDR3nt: TGTGCCAGCAGTGACAGGGGGCCAGGGACTGAAGCTTTCTTT

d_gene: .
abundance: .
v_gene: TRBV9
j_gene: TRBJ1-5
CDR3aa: CASSVGVRQGTEPQHF
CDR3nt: TGTGCCAGCAGCGTAGGGGTGCGGCAGGGGACGGAGCCCCAGCATTTT

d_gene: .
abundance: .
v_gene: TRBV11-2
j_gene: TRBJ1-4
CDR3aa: CASSLYRNSEKLFF
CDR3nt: TGTGCCAGCAGCTTATACAGGAATAGTGAAAAACTGTTTTTT

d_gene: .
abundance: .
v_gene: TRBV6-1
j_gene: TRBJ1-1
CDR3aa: CASSVGANTEAFF
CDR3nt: TGTGCCAGCAGTGTCGGAGCGAACACTGAAGCTTTCTTT

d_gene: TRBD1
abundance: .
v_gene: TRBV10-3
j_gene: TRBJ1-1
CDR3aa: CAILGQGGTEAFF
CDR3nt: TGTGCCATCTTAGGACAGGGCGGCACTGAAGCTTTCTTT

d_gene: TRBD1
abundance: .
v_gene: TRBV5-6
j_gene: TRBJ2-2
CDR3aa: CASSPLGGANTGELFF
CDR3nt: TGTGCCAGCAGCCCTCTAGGGGGCGCGAACACCGGGGAGCTGTTTTTT

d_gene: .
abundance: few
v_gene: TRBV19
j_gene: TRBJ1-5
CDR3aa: CASSIDGEGRVNQPQHF
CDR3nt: TGTGCCAGTAGTATAGATGGGGAGGGCAGGGTTAATCAGCCCCAGCATTTT